Listed below are T cell receptor beta chains from one sample, sequenced in a study of blood T cell repertoires in COVID-19. Clones were read by immunoSEQ multiplex PCR, and TCRdb kept only the in-frame ones, dropping some. The repertoire has around 280,000 clones, roughly nine tenths of them found once; the top ten carry 2% to 2.5%. What was sequenced was peripheral blood. Receptors were obtained from a woman aged 50 to 60 who had recovered from COVID-19. Both conserved end residues are part of each CDR3. D genes are given only for firm matches. Part of the rows lack a size; the others show once, few, many or a class for expanded clones.

V: TRBV9; J: TRBJ2-7; size: -; D: TRBD2; DNA: TGTGCCAGCAGCTCGGGGGGGCAGGCCTACGAGCAGTACTTC; CDR3: CASSSGGQAYEQYF
V: TRBV3-1/TRBV3-2; J: TRBJ2-7; size: -; D: -; DNA: TGTGCCAGCAGCCAAGGACAGGTCCAAAGCTCCTACGAGCAGTACTTC; CDR3: CASSQGQVQSSYEQYF
V: TRBV5-1; J: TRBJ2-5; size: -; D: TRBD2; DNA: TGCGCCAGCAGCTTGGCGGGGGGGCCCATTCAGACCCAGTACTTC; CDR3: CASSLAGGPIQTQYF
V: TRBV5-1; J: TRBJ1-1; size: once; D: -; DNA: TGCGCCAGCAGCTTGGAGCCGACAGGCCAAGGACTTGAAGCTTTCTTT; CDR3: CASSLEPTGQGLEAFF
V: TRBV2; J: TRBJ2-1; size: -; D: TRBD2; DNA: TGTGCCAGCAGAATAGCGGGAGTTGGGCCGTACGTTGAGCAGTTCTTC; CDR3: CASRIAGVGPYVEQFF
V: TRBV10-3; J: TRBJ2-5; size: -; D: -; DNA: TGTGCCATCAGAGGGGACAAGAATGGAGAGACCCAGTACTTC; CDR3: CAIRGDKNGETQYF
V: TRBV4-1; J: TRBJ2-7; size: few; D: TRBD2; DNA: TGCGCCAGCAGCCAAGTCGCCCTGACTAGCGGGGCCTACGAGCAGTACTTC; CDR3: CASSQVALTSGAYEQYF
V: TRBV4-3; J: TRBJ2-5; size: -; D: TRBD1; DNA: TGCGCCAGCAGCCGACGCGGGACAGGGGGTTTTGAGACCCAGTACTTC; CDR3: CASSRRGTGGFETQYF
V: TRBV3-1/TRBV3-2; J: TRBJ1-2; size: few; D: TRBD1; DNA: TGTGCCAGCAGCCCTCAGGGGGCTGGGGGCTACACCTTC; CDR3: CASSPQGAGGYTF
V: TRBV2; J: TRBJ1-5; size: -; D: TRBD1; DNA: TGTGCCAGCAGTTTTTGGACAGGGAACAATCAGCCCCAGCATTTT; CDR3: CASSFWTGNNQPQHF
V: TRBV5-1; J: TRBJ2-1; size: -; D: -; DNA: TGCGCCAGCAGCTCTACAGGGTATAGCTACAATGAGCAGTTCTTC; CDR3: CASSSTGYSYNEQFF
V: TRBV5-5; J: TRBJ2-5; size: -; D: -; DNA: TGTGCCAGCAGCTTGGACAGGAGTGAGACCCAGTACTTC; CDR3: CASSLDRSETQYF
V: TRBV28; J: TRBJ2-5; size: -; D: -; DNA: TGTGCCAGCAGCCCTTGGGCATCGGAGACCCAGTACTTC; CDR3: CASSPWASETQYF
V: TRBV19; J: TRBJ2-1; size: -; D: -; DNA: TGTGCCAGTAGTGAGGGCCGGACGGAGCAGTTCTTC; CDR3: CASSEGRTEQFF
V: TRBV10-3; J: TRBJ2-1; size: -; D: TRBD2; DNA: TGTGCCATCAGTAACCGGACTAGCGGGGGGTCATGGAATGAGCAGTTCTTC; CDR3: CAISNRTSGGSWNEQFF
V: TRBV7-2; J: TRBJ1-2; size: -; D: -; DNA: TGTGCCAGCAGCTTGGGAGGGGGGGCTATCTATGGCTACACCTTC; CDR3: CASSLGGGAIYGYTF
V: TRBV7-2; J: TRBJ1-2; size: -; D: -; DNA: TGTGCCAGCAGCTCCCCACCGGGACACCGGTTTAACTATGGCTACACCTTC; CDR3: CASSSPPGHRFNYGYTF
V: TRBV5-8; J: TRBJ1-1; size: -; D: -; DNA: TGTGCCAGCAGCTGGCGGAGGGACCTGAACACTGAAGCTTTCTTT; CDR3: CASSWRRDLNTEAFF
V: TRBV3-1/TRBV3-2; J: TRBJ2-7; size: -; D: -; DNA: TGTGCCAGCAGCGCAATAGACATTTCTGGTGGGGAGCAGTACTTC; CDR3: CASSAIDISGGEQYF
V: TRBV7-3; J: TRBJ1-1; size: -; D: -; DNA: TGTGCCAGCAGCTTAACGCCGCGAGTCGGTGAAGCTTTCTTT; CDR3: CASSLTPRVGEAFF
V: TRBV6-5; J: TRBJ1-2; size: -; D: -; DNA: TGTGCCAGCAGCCCAGGCCGGGGGTATAACTATGGCTACACCTTC; CDR3: CASSPGRGYNYGYTF
V: TRBV7-2; J: TRBJ2-1; size: -; D: TRBD2; DNA: TGTGCCAGCAGCTCCAAAGCGGGGGCTTTCTACAATGAGCAGTTCTTC; CDR3: CASSSKAGAFYNEQFF
V: TRBV2; J: TRBJ1-3; size: -; D: -; DNA: TGTGCCAGCACCACCGAAGGGGGACGGGGAAACACCATATATTTT; CDR3: CASTTEGGRGNTIYF
V: TRBV7-2; J: TRBJ1-2; size: -; D: -; DNA: TGTGCCAGCAGCTCGTCCGGGACAATGGGCTATGGCTACACCTTC; CDR3: CASSSSGTMGYGYTF
V: TRBV28; J: TRBJ2-7; size: -; D: -; DNA: TGTGCCAGCTCTAGTCCCTTCAGCTCCTACGAGCAGTACTTC; CDR3: CASSSPFSSYEQYF
V: TRBV19; J: TRBJ1-1; size: -; D: TRBD1; DNA: TGTGCCAGTAGTCCTCCGGGACAGCCGAACACTGAAGCTTTCTTT; CDR3: CASSPPGQPNTEAFF
V: TRBV19; J: TRBJ1-2; size: -; D: TRBD1; DNA: TGTGCCAGTAGTACCCGACAGGGGACCTATGGCTACACCTTC; CDR3: CASSTRQGTYGYTF
V: TRBV5-1; J: TRBJ2-7; size: -; D: TRBD1; DNA: TGCGCCAGCAGCCCCATTCCGGGACAGGGAAACTACGAGCAGTACTTC; CDR3: CASSPIPGQGNYEQYF
V: TRBV7-2; J: TRBJ1-6; size: -; D: -; DNA: TGTGCCAGCAGTCGTTTGGGGCCCCAGAGCTCCTATAATTCACCCCTCCACTTT; CDR3: CASSRLGPQSSYNSPLHF
V: TRBV15; J: TRBJ2-5; size: -; D: TRBD2; DNA: TGTGCCACCAGCAGAGCCTCAGCGGGACTAGCGGGGAAAGAGACCCAGTACTTC; CDR3: CATSRASAGLAGKETQYF
V: TRBV19; J: TRBJ2-1; size: -; D: -; DNA: TGTGCCAGTAGTATGAGGGATTTTTACAATGAGCAGTTCTTC; CDR3: CASSMRDFYNEQFF
V: TRBV5-1; J: TRBJ1-1; size: few; D: -; DNA: TGCGCCAGCAGCCGCGGGACGCAAAACACTGAAGCTTTCTTT; CDR3: CASSRGTQNTEAFF
V: TRBV5-4; J: TRBJ2-7; size: -; D: -; DNA: TGTGCCAGCAGCTTGGCAGGCCTGCTGGGGCAGTACTTC; CDR3: CASSLAGLLGQYF
V: TRBV28; J: TRBJ2-1; size: -; D: -; DNA: TGTGCCAGCATAGACAGATTCTACAATGAGCAGTTCTTC; CDR3: CASIDRFYNEQFF
V: TRBV15; J: TRBJ2-7; size: once; D: TRBD2; DNA: TGTGCCACCAGCACCGGGACTAGCGGGGGTCTAGAGCAGTACTTC; CDR3: CATSTGTSGGLEQYF
V: TRBV30; J: TRBJ2-2; size: -; D: TRBD1; DNA: TGTGCTATTGGACAGGGGTCCGGGGAGCTGTTTTTT; CDR3: CAIGQGSGELFF
V: TRBV14; J: TRBJ1-2; size: -; D: TRBD1; DNA: TGTGCCAGCAGCCAAGAAGGCAGGGGGCGAGGTAGCTACACCTTC; CDR3: CASSQEGRGRGSYTF
V: TRBV11-3; J: TRBJ2-3; size: -; D: TRBD2; DNA: TGTGCCAGCAGCTTAGGTGGTAGCGGGGGCACAGATACGCAGTATTTT; CDR3: CASSLGGSGGTDTQYF